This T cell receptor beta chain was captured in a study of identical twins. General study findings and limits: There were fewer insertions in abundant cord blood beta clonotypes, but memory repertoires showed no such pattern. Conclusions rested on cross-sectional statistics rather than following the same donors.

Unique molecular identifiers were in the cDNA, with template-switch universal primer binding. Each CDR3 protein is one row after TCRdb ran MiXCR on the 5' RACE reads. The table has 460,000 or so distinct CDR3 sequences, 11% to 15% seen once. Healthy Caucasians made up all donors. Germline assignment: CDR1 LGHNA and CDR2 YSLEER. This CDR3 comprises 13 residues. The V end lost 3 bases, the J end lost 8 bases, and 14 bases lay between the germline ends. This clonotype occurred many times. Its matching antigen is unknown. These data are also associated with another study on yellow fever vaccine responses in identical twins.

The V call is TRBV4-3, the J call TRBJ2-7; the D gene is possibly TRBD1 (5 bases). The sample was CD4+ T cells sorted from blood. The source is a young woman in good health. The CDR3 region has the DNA TGCGCCAGCAGCCAGGATGTGGGGCACCAGCAGTACTTC. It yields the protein CASSQDVGHQQYF.